This TCR beta chain was sequenced for a study of blood T cell repertoires in COVID-19. The wider study: COVID-19 samples collected from the United States, Italy and Spain covered acute and convalescent phases. In each case, the material was cDNA or gDNA derived from T cells, B-cell-depleted T cells, or PBMCs.

The CDR3 runs 19 residues. Under the authors' procedure: The authors estimated nucleated cell counts from reference gene primer amplification. Assay: immunoSEQ multiplex PCR; the TCRdb copy retains only in-frame clones and omits some. The V and J calls and clone size come from that table; D and trimming were worked out from the DNA. The sample records over 150,000 clones, more than 85% being singletons. This TCR derives from a middle-aged man with active or convalescent COVID-19. V usage is TRBV7-5 and J usage is TRBJ1-5. TRBV7-5 is recorded as a pseudogene. Sequenced: peripheral blood. This CDR3 reads CARSLSVLGEEWSNQPQHF. The CDR3 nucleotides are TGTGCCAGAAGCTTGAGCGTTTTAGGGGAGGAGTGGAGCAATCAGCCCCAGCATTTT.